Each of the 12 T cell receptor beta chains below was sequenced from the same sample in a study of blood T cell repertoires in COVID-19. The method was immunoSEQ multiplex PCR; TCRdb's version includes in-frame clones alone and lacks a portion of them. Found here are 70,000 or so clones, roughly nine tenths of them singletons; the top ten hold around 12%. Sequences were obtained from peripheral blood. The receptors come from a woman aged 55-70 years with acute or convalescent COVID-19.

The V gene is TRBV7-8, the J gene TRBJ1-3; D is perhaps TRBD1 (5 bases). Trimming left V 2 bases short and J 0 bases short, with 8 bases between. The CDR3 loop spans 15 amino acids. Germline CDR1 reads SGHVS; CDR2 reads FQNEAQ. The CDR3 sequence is CASSLRGTSGNTIYF. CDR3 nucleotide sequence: TGTGCCAGCAGCTTACGGGGGACCTCTGGAAACACCATATATTTT.

CDR3 DNA: TGCAGCGTTGTTTCGGACAGGTCCTACAATGAGCAGTTCTTC. Protein product: CSVVSDRSYNEQFF. The J gene is TRBJ2-1, the V gene TRBV29-1; TRBD1 aligns across 7 bases. The CDR3 totals 14 residues. Unmatched junction bases numbered 4, after V lost 4 bases and J lost 1 base. Germline V CDR1 and CDR2: SQVTM, ANQGSEA.

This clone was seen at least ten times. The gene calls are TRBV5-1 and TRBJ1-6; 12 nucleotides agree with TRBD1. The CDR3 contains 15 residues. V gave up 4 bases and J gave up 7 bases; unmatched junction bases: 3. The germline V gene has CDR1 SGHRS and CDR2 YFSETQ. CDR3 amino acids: CASSLGTGGNSPLHF. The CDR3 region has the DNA TGCGCCAGCAGCCTAGGGACAGGGGGCAATTCACCCCTCCACTTT.

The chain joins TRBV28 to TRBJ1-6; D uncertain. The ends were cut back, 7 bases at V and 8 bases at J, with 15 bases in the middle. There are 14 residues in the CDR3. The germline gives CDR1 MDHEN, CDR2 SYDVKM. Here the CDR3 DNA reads TGTGCCAGCAAGTCGGCGGTCAGCCATTCACCCCTCCACTTT. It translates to CASKSAVSHSPLHF.

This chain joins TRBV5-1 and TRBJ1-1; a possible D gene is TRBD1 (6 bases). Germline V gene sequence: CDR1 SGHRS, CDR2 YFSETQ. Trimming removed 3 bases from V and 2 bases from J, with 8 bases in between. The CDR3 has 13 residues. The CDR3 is CASSSQGNTEAFF. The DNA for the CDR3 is TGCGCCAGCAGCTCACAGGGTAACACTGAAGCTTTCTTT.

This CDR3 reads CASSNSGGRSNEQYF. The CDR3 coding sequence is TGTGCCAGCAGCAATAGCGGGGGCCGTTCCAACGAGCAGTACTTC. The V call is TRBV7-2, the J call TRBJ2-7; 9 bases fit TRBD2. The V gene end was trimmed by 5 bases and the J gene end by 5 bases; junction bases not matched to a gene: 10. The germline CDR1 and CDR2 sequences are SGHTA and FQGNSA. The CDR3 runs to 15 residues.

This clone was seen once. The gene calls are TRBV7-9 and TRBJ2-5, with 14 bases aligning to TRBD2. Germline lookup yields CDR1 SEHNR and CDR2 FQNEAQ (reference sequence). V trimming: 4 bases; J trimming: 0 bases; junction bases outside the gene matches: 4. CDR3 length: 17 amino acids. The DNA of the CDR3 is TGTGCCAGCAGCTGGATGGGACTAGCGGGGGACCAAGAGACCCAGTACTTC. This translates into CASSWMGLAGDQETQYF.

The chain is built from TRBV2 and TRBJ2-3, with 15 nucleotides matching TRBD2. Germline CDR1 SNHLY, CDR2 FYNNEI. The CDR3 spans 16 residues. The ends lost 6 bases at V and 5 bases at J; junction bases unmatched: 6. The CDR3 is CASSLGLAGGLDTQYF. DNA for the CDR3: TGTGCCAGCAGCCTCGGACTAGCGGGGGGGCTAGATACGCAGTATTTT.

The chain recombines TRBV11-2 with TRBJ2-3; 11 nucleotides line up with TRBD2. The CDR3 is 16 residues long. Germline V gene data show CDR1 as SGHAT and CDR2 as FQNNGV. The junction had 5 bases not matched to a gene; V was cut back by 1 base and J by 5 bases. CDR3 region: CASSLVLAGGRDTQYF. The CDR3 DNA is TGTGCCAGCAGCTTAGTCCTAGCGGGGGGAAGAGATACGCAGTATTTT.

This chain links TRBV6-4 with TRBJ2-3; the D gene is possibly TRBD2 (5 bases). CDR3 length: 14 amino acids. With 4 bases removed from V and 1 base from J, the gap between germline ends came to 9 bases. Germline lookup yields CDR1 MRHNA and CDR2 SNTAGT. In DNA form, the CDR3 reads TGTGCCAGCAGTGCTGAGAGGGGCACAGATACGCAGTATTTT. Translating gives CASSAERGTDTQYF.

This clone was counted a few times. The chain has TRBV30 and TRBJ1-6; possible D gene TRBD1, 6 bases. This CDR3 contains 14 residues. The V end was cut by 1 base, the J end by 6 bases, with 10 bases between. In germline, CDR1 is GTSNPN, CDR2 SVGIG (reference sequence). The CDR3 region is CAWSGTVGNSPLHF. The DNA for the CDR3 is TGTGCCTGGAGTGGGACAGTGGGTAATTCACCCCTCCACTTT.

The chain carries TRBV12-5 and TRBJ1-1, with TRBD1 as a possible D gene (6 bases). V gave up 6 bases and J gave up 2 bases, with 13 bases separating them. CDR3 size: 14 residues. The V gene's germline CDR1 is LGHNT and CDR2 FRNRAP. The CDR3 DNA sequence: TGTGCTAGTGGCCCAGGGGTCCCAAACACTGAAGCTTTCTTT. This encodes CASGPGVPNTEAFF. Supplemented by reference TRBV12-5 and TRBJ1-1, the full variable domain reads DARVTQTPRHKVTEMGQEVTMRCQPILGHNTVFWYRQTMMQGLELLAYFRNRAPLDDSGMPKDRFSAEMPDATLATLKIQPSEPRDSAVYFCASGPGVPNTEAFFGQGTRLTVV.